This TCR beta chain was found in a study of control samples from healthy donors and cancer patients. Here immunoSEQ multiplex PCR was the method, and the copy in TCRdb shows in-frame clones only, minus some. The sample lists about 54,000 clones, around 97% occurring once. Germline V lookup: CDR1 SQVTM, CDR2 ANQGSEA. V dropped 4 bases and J dropped 2; count of bases not matched to a gene: 13. The CDR3 is 16 residues long. Sequenced: blood. The rearrangement links TRBV29-1 to TRBJ1-2, with 7 bases lining up with TRBD1. This receptor was obtained from a young woman in good health. The DNA for the CDR3 is TGCAGCGTTGGAGGTCCACAGGGGTCGGGAAACTATGGCTACACCTTC. Its protein is CSVGGPQGSGNYGYTF.